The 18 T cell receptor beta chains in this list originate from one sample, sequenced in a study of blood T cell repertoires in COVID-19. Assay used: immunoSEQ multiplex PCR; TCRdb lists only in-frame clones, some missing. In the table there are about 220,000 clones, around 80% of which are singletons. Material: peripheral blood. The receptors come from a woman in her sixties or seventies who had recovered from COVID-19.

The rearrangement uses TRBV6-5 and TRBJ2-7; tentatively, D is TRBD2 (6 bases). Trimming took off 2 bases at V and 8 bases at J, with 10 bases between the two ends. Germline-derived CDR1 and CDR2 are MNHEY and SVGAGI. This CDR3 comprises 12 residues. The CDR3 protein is CASSYVEGQQYF. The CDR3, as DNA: TGTGCCAGCAGTTACGTGGAGGGACAGCAGTACTTC.

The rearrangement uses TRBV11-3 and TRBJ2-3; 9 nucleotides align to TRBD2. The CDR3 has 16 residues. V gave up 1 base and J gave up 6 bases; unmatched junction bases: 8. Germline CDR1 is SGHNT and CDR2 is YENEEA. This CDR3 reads CASSLGGRGGHDTQYF. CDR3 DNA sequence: TGTGCCAGCAGCTTAGGCGGGCGGGGGGGCCATGATACGCAGTATTTT.

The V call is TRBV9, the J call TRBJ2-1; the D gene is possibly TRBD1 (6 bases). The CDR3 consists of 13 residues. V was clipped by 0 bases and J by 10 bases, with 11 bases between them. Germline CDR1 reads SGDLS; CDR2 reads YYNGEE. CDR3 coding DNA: TGTGCCAGCAGCGTAGTACAGGGCGGAGAGCAGTTCTTC. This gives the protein CASSVVQGGEQFF.

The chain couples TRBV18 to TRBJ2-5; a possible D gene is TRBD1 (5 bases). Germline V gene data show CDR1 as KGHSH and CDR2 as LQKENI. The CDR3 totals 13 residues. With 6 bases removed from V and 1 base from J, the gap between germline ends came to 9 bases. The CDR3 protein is CASSPDSQETQYF. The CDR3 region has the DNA TGTGCCAGCTCGCCTGACAGCCAAGAGACCCAGTACTTC.

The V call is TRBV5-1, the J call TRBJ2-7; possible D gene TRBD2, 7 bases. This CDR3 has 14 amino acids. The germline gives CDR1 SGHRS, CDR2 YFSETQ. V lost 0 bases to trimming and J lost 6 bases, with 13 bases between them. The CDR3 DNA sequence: TGCGCCAGCAGCTTGGTTGGGGGGGCAGTCGAGCAGTACTTC. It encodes CASSLVGGAVEQYF.

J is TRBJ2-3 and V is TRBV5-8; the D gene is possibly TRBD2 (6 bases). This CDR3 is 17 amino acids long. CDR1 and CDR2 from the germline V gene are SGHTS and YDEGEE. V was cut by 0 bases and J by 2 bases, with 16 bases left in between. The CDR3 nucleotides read TGTGCCAGCAGCTTGGAGCGCGGCGGGGAAGTCACAGATACGCAGTATTTT. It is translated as CASSLERGGEVTDTQYF.

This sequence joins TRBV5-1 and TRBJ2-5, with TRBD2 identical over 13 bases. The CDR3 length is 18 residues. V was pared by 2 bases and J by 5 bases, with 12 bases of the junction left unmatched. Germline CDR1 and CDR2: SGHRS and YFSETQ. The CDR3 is CASSFGPGLAGPWETQYF. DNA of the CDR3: TGCGCCAGCAGCTTCGGTCCGGGACTAGCGGGGCCTTGGGAGACCCAGTACTTC.

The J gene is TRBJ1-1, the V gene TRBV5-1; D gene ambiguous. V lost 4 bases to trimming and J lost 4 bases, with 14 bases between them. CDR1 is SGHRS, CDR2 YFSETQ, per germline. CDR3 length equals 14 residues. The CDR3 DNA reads TGCGCCAGCAGCGCTGGCGGAGGAAGCACTGAAGCTTTCTTT. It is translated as CASSAGGGSTEAFF. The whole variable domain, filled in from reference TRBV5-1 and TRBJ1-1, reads KAGVTQTPRYLIKTRGQQVTLSCSPISGHRSVSWYQQTPGQGLQFLFEYFSETQRNKGNFPGRFSGRQFSNSRSEMNVSTLELGDSALYLCASSAGGGSTEAFFGQGTRLTVV.

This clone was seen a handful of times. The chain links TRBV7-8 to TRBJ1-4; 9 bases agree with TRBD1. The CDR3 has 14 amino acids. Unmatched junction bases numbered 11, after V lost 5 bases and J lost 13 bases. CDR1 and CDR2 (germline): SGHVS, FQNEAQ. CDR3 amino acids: CASSTRTGEVGLFF. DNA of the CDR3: TGTGCCAGCAGCACCCGGACAGGGGAGGTTGGACTGTTTTTT.

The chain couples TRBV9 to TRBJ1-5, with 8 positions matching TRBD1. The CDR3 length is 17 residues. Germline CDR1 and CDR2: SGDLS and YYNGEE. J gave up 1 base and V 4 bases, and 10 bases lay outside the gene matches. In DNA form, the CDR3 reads TGTGCCAGCAGCCTCCCGGCGGGACAGGAAAGCAATCAGCCCCAGCATTTT. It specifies CASSLPAGQESNQPQHF.

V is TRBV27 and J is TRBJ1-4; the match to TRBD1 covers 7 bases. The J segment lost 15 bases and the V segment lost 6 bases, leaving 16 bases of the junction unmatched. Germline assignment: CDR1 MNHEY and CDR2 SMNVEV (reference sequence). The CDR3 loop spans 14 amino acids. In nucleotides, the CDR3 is TGTGCCAGCAGCCCCAGGGGGGCATCTGTAGAAGTGTTTTTT. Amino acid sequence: CASSPRGASVEVFF.

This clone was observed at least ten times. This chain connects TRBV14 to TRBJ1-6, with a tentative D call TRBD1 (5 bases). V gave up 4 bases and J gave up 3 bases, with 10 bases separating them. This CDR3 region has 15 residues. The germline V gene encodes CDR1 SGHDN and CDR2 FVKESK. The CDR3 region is CASSPRQRYNSPLHF. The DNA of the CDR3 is TGTGCCAGCAGCCCACGACAGCGCTATAATTCACCCCTCCACTTT.

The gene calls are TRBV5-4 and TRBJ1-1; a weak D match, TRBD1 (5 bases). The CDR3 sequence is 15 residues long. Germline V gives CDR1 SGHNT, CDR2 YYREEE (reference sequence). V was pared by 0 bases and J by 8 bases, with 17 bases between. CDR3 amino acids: CASSLGRTGEVEAFF. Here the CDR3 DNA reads TGTGCCAGCAGCTTGGGGAGGACGGGGGAGGTCGAAGCTTTCTTT.

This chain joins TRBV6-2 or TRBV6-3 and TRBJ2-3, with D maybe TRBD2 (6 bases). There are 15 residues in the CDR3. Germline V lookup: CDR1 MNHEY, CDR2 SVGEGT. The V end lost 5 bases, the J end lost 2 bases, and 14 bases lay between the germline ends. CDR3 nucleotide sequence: TGTGCCAGCAGTAGAGCCGGGAGCCACACAGATACGCAGTATTTT. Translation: CASSRAGSHTDTQYF.

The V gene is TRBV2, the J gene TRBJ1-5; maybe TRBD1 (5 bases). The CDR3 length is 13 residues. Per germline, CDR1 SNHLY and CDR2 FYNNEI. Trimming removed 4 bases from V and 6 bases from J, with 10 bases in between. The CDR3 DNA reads TGTGCCAGCAGTGGAGCGGGGGGTCAGCCCCAGCATTTT. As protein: CASSGAGGQPQHF.

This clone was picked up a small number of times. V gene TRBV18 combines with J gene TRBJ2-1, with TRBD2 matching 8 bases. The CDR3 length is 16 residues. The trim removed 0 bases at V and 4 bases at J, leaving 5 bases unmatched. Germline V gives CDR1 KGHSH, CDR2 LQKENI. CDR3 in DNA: TGTGCCAGCTCACCACCCCGCGGGGGGCGATACAATGAGCAGTTCTTC. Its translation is CASSPPRGGRYNEQFF.

The CDR3 protein is CASSIAGQGDLLTGNTGELFF. The CDR3 coding sequence is TGTGCCAGTAGTATCGCGGGACAGGGGGATCTCTTGACGGGGAACACCGGGGAGCTGTTTTTT. V gene TRBV19 combines with J gene TRBJ2-2, with 11 bases fitting TRBD1. Trimming took 3 bases from V and 1 from J; bases not matched to a gene: 16. Germline lookup yields CDR1 LNHDA and CDR2 SQIVND (reference sequence). The CDR3 consists of 21 residues.

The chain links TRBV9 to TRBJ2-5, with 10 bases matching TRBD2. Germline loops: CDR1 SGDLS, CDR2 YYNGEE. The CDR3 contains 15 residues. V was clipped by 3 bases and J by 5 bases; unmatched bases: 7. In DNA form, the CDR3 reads TGTGCCAGCAGCGGGACTAGCGGCCATCGGGAGACCCAGTACTTC. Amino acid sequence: CASSGTSGHRETQYF.